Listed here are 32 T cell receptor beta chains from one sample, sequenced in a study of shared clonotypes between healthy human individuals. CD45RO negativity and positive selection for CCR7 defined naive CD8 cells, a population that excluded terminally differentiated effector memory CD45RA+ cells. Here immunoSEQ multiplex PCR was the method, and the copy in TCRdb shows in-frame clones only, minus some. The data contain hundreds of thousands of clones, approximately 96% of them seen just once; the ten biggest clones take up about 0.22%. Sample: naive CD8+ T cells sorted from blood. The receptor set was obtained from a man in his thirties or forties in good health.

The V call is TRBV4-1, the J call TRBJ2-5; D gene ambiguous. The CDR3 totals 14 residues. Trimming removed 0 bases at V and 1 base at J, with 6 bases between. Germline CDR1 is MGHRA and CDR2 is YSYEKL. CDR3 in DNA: TGCGCCAGCAGCCAAGATGTTGGCCAAGAGACCCAGTACTTC. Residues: CASSQDVGQETQYF.

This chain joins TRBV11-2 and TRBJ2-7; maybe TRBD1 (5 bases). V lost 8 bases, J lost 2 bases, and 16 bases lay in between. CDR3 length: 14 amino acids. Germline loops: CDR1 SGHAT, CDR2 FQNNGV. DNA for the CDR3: TGTGCCAGCGTGGACATTCCTCCTGCCTACGAGCAGTACTTC. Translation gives CASVDIPPAYEQYF.

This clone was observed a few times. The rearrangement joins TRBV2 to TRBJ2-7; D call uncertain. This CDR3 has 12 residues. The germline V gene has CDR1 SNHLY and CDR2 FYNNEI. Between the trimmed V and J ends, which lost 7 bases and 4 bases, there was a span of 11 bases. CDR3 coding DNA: TGTGCCAGCACCCTGCGGATTTACGAGCAGTACTTC. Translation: CASTLRIYEQYF.

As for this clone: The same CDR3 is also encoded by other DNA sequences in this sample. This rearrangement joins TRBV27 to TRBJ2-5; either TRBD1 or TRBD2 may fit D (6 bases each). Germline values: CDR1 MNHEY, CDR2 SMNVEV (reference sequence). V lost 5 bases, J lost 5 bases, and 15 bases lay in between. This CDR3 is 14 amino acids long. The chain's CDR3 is CASSPGLGGETQYF. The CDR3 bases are TGTGCCAGCAGTCCAGGCCTAGGGGGGGAGACCCAGTACTTC.

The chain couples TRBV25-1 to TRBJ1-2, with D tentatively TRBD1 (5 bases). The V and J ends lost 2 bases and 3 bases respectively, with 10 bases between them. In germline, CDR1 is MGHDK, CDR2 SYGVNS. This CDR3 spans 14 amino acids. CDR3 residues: CASSEGDEDYGYTF. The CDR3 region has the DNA TGTGCCAGCAGTGAAGGGGACGAGGACTATGGCTACACCTTC.

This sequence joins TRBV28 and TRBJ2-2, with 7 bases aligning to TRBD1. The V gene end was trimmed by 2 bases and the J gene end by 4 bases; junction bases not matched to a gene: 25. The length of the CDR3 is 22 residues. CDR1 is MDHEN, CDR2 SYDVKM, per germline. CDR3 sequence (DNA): TGTGCCAGCAGTTTAAGGTCCGGCTCAACCCGGACGGGACAGCAGCGCACCGGGGAGCTGTTTTTT. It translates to CASSLRSGSTRTGQQRTGELFF.

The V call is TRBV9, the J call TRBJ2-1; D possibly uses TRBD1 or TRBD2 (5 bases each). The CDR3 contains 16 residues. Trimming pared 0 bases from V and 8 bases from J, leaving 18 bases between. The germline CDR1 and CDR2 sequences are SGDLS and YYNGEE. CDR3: CASSVGQGRLGDEQFF. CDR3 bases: TGTGCCAGCAGCGTAGGCCAGGGCCGGTTGGGGGATGAGCAGTTCTTC.

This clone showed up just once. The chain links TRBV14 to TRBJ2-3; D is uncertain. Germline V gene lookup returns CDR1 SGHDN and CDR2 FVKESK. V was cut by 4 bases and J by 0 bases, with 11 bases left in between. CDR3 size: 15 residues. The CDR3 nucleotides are TGTGCCAGCAGCCCGACATTTTATAGCACAGATACGCAGTATTTT. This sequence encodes CASSPTFYSTDTQYF.

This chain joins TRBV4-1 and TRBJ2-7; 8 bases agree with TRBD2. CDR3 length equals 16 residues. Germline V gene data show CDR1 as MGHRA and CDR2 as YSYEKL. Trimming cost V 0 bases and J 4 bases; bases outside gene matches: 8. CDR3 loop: CASSQERTGGIYEQYF. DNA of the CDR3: TGCGCCAGCAGCCAAGAGAGGACGGGAGGGATATACGAGCAGTACTTC.

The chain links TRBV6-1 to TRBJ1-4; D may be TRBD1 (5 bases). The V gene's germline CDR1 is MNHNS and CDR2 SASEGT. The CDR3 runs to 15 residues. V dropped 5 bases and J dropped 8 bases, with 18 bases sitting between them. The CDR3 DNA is TGTGCCAGCAGTAGCCAGGGTCGGGTGTGGGAAAAACTGTTTTTT. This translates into CASSSQGRVWEKLFF.

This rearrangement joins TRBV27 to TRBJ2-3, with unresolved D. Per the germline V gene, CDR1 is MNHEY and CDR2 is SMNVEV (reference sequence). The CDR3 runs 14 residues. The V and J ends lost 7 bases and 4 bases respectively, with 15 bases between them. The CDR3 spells CASTVGLGADTQYF. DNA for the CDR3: TGTGCCAGCACCGTGGGGTTAGGAGCAGATACGCAGTATTTT.

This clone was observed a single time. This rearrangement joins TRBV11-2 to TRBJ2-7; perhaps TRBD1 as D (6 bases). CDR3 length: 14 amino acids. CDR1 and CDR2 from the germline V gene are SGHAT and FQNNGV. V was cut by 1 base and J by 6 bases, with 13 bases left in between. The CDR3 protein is CASSLAGQLSEQYF. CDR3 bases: TGTGCCAGCAGCTTAGCTGGACAGCTCAGCGAGCAGTACTTC. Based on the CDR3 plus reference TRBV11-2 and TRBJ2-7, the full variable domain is EAGVAQSPRYKIIEKRQSVAFWCNPISGHATLYWYQQILGQGPKLLIQFQNNGVVDDSQLPKDRFSAERLKGVDSTLKIQPAKLEDSAVYLCASSLAGQLSEQYFGPGTRLTVT.

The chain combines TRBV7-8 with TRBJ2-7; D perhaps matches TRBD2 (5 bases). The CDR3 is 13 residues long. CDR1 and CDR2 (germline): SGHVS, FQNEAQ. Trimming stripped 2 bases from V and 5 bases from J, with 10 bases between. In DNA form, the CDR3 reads TGTGCCAGCAGCTTAAGGCTAGCTAACGAGCAGTACTTC. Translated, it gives CASSLRLANEQYF.

The CDR3, as DNA: TGTGCCAGCAGCTTAGTGTCGGCGGGAGGGCCAGTCTATGAGCAGTTCTTC. Translated: CASSLVSAGGPVYEQFF. The chain carries TRBV7-8 and TRBJ2-1, with 9 bases identical to TRBD2. The germline CDR1 and CDR2 sequences are SGHVS and FQNEAQ. This CDR3 has 17 residues. Trimming cost V 1 base and J 8 bases; bases outside gene matches: 12.

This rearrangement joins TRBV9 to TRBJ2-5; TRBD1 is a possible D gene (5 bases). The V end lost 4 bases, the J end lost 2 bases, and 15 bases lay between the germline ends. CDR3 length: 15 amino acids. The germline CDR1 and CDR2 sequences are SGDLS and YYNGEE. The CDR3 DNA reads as TGTGCCAGCAGCTCAGGGAAGATGAGACAAGAGACCCAGTACTTC. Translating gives CASSSGKMRQETQYF. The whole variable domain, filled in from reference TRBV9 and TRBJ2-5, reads DSGVTQTPKHLITATGQRVTLRCSPRSGDLSVYWYQQSLDQGLQFLIQYYNGEERAKGNILERFSAQQFPDLHSELNLSSLELGDSALYFCASSSGKMRQETQYFGPGTRLLVL.

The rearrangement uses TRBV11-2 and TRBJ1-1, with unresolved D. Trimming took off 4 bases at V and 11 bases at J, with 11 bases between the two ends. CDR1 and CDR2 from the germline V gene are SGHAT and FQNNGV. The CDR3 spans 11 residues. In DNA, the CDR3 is TGTGCCAGCAGCTCCTTGGGTGGGGCTTTCTTT. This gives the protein CASSSLGGAFF.

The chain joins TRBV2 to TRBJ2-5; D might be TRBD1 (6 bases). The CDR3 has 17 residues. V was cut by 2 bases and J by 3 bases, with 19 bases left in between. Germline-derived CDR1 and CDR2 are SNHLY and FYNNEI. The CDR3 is CASSERASGRGEETQYF. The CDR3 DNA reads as TGTGCCAGCAGTGAAAGGGCCTCGGGCAGGGGAGAAGAGACCCAGTACTTC.

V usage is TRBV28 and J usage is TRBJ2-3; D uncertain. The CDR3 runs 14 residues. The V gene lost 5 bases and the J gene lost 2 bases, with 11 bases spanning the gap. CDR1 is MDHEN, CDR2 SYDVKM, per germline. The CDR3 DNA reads TGTGCCAGCAGTGGGTTGGGCTACACAGATACGCAGTATTTT. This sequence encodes CASSGLGYTDTQYF.

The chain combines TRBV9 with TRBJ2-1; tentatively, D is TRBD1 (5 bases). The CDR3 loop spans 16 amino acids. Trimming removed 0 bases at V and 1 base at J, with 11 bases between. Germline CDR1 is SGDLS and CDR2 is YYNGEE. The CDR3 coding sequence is TGTGCCAGCAGCGTAGAGGAAGACAGTTCCTACAATGAGCAGTTCTTC. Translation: CASSVEEDSSYNEQFF.

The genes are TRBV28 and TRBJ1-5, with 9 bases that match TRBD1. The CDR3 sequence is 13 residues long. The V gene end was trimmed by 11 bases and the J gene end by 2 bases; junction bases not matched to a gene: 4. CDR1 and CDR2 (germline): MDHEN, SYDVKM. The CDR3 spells CAGRTGGNQPQHF. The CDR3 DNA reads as TGTGCCGGACGGACAGGGGGCAATCAGCCCCAGCATTTT.

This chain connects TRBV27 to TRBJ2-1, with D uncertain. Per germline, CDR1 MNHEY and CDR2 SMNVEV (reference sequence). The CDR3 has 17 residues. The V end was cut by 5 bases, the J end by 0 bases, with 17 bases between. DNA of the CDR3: TGTGCCAGCAGTCTCCCGGTTTTCTCGAGCTCCTACAATGAGCAGTTCTTC. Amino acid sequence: CASSLPVFSSSYNEQFF.

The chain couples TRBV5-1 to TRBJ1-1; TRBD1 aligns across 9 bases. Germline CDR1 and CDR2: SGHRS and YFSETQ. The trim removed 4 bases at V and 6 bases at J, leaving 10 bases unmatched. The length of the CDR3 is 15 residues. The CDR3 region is CASSRLQGAGAEAFF. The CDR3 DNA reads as TGCGCCAGCAGCCGCTTACAGGGGGCGGGAGCTGAAGCTTTCTTT.

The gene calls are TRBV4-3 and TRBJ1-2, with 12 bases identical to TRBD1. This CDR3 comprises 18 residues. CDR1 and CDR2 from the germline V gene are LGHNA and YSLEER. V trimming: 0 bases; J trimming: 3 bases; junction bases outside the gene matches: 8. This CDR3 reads CASSQDWDRGREDYGYTF. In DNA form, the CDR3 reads TGCGCCAGCAGCCAAGATTGGGACAGGGGGCGCGAGGACTATGGCTACACCTTC.

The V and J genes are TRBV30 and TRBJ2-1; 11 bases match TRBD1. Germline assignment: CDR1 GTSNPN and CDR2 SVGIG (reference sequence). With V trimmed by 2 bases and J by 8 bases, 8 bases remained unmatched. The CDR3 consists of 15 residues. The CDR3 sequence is CAWSWTGGDWDEQFF. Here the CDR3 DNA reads TGTGCCTGGAGTTGGACAGGGGGCGATTGGGATGAGCAGTTCTTC.

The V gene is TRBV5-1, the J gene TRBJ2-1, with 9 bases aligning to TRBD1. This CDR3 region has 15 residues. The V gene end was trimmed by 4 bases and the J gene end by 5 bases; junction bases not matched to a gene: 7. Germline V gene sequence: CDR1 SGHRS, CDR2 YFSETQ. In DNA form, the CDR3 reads TGCGCCAGCAGCGCCTGGGACAGGGACAACAATGAGCAGTTCTTC. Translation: CASSAWDRDNNEQFF. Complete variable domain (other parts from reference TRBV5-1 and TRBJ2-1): KAGVTQTPRYLIKTRGQQVTLSCSPISGHRSVSWYQQTPGQGLQFLFEYFSETQRNKGNFPGRFSGRQFSNSRSEMNVSTLELGDSALYLCASSAWDRDNNEQFFGPGTRLTVL.

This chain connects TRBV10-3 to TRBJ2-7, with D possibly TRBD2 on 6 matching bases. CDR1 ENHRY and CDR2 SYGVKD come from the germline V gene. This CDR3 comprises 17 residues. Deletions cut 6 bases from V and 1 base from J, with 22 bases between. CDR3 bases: TGTGCCATCAGCGACCCCGGTAACCGGCGGGATTCCTACGAGCAGTACTTC. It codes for CAISDPGNRRDSYEQYF.

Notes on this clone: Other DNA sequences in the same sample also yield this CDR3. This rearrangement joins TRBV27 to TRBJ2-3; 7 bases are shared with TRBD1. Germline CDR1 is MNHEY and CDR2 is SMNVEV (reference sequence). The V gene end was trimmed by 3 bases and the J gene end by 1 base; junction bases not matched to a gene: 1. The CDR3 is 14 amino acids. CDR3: CASSFGTGTDTQYF. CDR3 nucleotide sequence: TGTGCCAGCAGTTTCGGGACAGGCACAGATACGCAGTATTTT.

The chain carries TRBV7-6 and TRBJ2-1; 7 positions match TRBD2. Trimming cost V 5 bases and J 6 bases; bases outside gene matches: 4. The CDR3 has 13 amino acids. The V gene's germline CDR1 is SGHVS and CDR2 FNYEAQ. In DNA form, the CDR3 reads TGTGCCAGCAGCCGGCGGGGGAGCAATGAGCAGTTCTTC. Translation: CASSRRGSNEQFF.

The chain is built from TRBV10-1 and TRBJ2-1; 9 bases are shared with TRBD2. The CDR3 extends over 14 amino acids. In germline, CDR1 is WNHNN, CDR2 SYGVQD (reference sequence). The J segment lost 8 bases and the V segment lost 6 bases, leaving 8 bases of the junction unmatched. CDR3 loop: CASSVGLALDEQFF. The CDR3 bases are TGCGCCAGCAGCGTAGGACTAGCGTTGGATGAGCAGTTCTTC.

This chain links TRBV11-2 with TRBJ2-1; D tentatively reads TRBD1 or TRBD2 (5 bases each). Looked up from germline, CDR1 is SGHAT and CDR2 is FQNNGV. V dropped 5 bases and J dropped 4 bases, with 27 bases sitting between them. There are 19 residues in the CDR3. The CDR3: CASSRTRDGGEAQYNEQFF. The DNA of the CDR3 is TGTGCCAGCAGCCGAACCCGGGACGGAGGTGAAGCCCAGTACAATGAGCAGTTCTTC.

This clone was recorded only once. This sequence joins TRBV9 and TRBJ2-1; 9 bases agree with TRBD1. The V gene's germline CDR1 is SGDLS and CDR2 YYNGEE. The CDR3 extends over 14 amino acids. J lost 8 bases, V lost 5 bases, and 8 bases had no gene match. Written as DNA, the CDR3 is TGTGCCAGCAGTGGGACAGGGAGAAGAGATGAGCAGTTCTTC. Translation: CASSGTGRRDEQFF. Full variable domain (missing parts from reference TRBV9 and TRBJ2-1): DSGVTQTPKHLITATGQRVTLRCSPRSGDLSVYWYQQSLDQGLQFLIQYYNGEERAKGNILERFSAQQFPDLHSELNLSSLELGDSALYFCASSGTGRRDEQFFGPGTRLTVL.

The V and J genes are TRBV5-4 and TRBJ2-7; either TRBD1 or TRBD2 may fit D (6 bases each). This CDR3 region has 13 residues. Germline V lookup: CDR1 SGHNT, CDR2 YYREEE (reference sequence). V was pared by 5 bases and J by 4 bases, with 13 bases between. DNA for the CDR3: TGTGCCAGCAGGGACTACAGGGCGTACGAGCAGTACTTC. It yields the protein CASRDYRAYEQYF.